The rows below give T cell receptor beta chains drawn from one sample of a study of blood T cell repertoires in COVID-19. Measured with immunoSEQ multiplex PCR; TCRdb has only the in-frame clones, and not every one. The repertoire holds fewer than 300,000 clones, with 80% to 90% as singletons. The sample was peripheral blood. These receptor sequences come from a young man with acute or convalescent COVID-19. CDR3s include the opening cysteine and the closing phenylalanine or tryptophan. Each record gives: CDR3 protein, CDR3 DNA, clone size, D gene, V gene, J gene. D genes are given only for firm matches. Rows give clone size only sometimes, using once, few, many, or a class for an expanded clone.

CASRSQGAQDTQYF	TGCGCCAGCAGATCCCAGGGGGCCCAGGATACGCAGTATTTT	.	TRBD1	TRBV5-1	TRBJ2-3
CASKRDRANYEQYF	TGTGCCAGCAAAAGGGACAGAGCAAACTACGAGCAGTACTTC	.	TRBD1	TRBV27	TRBJ2-7
CASSLNENYGYTF	TGCGCCAGCTCTCTGAACGAGAACTATGGCTACACCTTC	.	.	TRBV5-1	TRBJ1-2
CASRQVLNSPLHF	TGTGCCTCCCGACAGGTCTTAAATTCACCCCTCCACTTT	.	.	TRBV10-3	TRBJ1-6
CASSNTPGGYEQYF	TGTGCCAGCTCCAACACTCCGGGAGGATACGAGCAGTACTTC	.	TRBD2	TRBV18	TRBJ2-7
CASSLLSDEQYF	TGTGCCAGCAGTTTATTATCGGACGAGCAGTACTTC	.	.	TRBV28	TRBJ2-7
CASSPFGPARNEQFF	TGTGCCAGCAGCCCTTTCGGCCCGGCTAGAAATGAGCAGTTCTTC	.	.	TRBV13	TRBJ2-1
CATSERLAGVYEQYF	TGTGCCACCAGCGAAAGACTAGCGGGAGTGTACGAGCAGTACTTC	.	TRBD2	TRBV15	TRBJ2-7
CASSSRAWGVRETQYF	TGTGCCAGCAGCTCCAGAGCGTGGGGGGTAAGGGAGACCCAGTACTTC	once	.	TRBV7-9	TRBJ2-5
CASSLGEGWNTEAFF	TGCGCCAGCAGCTTGGGGGAGGGGTGGAACACTGAAGCTTTCTTT	.	.	TRBV5-1	TRBJ1-1
CASSLQGQQPQHF	TGTGCCAGCAGCTTACAGGGGCAGCAGCCCCAGCATTTT	.	.	TRBV7-9	TRBJ1-5
CASSFQRGSETQYF	TGTGCCAGCAGCTTCCAGCGGGGTAGTGAGACCCAGTACTTC	.	TRBD2	TRBV7-2	TRBJ2-5
CASSSTTGWVNQPQHF	TGTGCCAGTAGTTCAACAACAGGGTGGGTCAATCAGCCCCAGCATTTT	.	.	TRBV19	TRBJ1-5
CASSLAAVREAEAFF	TGTGCCAGCAGCTTAGCGGCCGTGAGGGAGGCTGAAGCTTTCTTT	.	.	TRBV11-2	TRBJ1-1
CASSRGEYEQYF	TGTGCCAGCAGCCGCGGGGAGTACGAGCAGTACTTC	once	.	TRBV6-5	TRBJ2-7
CASSQVRSSEQYF	TGCGCCAGCAGCCAGGTTCGGTCTAGCGAGCAGTACTTC	.	.	TRBV4-1	TRBJ2-7
CAWRPTGNTEAFF	TGTGCCTGGAGACCTACAGGGAACACTGAAGCTTTCTTT	.	.	TRBV30	TRBJ1-1
CASSPPPGSGNTIYF	TGTGCCAGCTCACCACCCCCCGGCTCTGGAAACACCATATATTTT	.	.	TRBV18	TRBJ1-3
CASSPPPGYSYEQYF	TGTGCCAGCAGCCCCCCGCCAGGATACTCCTACGAGCAGTACTTC	.	.	TRBV11-2	TRBJ2-7
CASSTAGVVFGAFF	TGCGCCAGCAGCACCGCAGGGGTGGTATTCGGGGCTTTCTTT	few	.	TRBV5-1	TRBJ1-1
CASSYSSAIEAYTF	TGTGCCAGCAGTTACTCGTCGGCCATTGAGGCCTACACCTTC	.	.	TRBV6-5	TRBJ1-2
CASSLSGQGNTEAFF	TGTGCCAGCAGTCTTTCGGGACAGGGGAACACTGAAGCTTTCTTT	.	TRBD1	TRBV3-1/TRBV3-2	TRBJ1-1
CASSILDRDSNQPQHF	TGTGCCAGTAGTATACTAGATCGGGATAGCAATCAGCCCCAGCATTTT	.	.	TRBV19	TRBJ1-5
CASSQQDGGSYGYTF	TGTGCCAGCAGCCAACAGGACGGGGGAAGCTATGGCTACACCTTC	.	.	TRBV3-1/TRBV3-2	TRBJ1-2
CASSLPRETGYEQYF	TGTGCCAGCAGCTTACCCAGGGAAACGGGCTACGAGCAGTACTTC	.	.	TRBV5-4	TRBJ2-7
CAWSAGFQPQHF	TGTGCCTGGAGTGCCGGGTTTCAGCCCCAGCATTTT	.	.	TRBV30	TRBJ1-5
CASKGEAYEQYF	TGTGCCAGCAAGGGGGAAGCCTACGAGCAGTACTTC	.	.	TRBV28	TRBJ2-7
CASSYRQTGRLREQYF	TGTGCCAGCAGTTACCGACAGACAGGGAGATTAAGGGAGCAGTACTTC	.	TRBD1	TRBV6-5	TRBJ2-7
CASSPSVPWGGTDTQYF	TGTGCCAGCAGCCCTTCAGTGCCGTGGGGGGGCACAGATACGCAGTATTTT	.	.	TRBV3-1/TRBV3-2	TRBJ2-3
CARRDSSGNTIYF	TGTGCCAGGAGGGACAGCTCTGGAAACACCATATATTTT	.	TRBD1	TRBV2	TRBJ1-3
CASSPPLAEKLFF	TGTGCCAGCTCACCACCCTTGGCTGAAAAACTGTTTTTT	.	.	TRBV18	TRBJ1-4
CASSQHVLSYNSPLHF	TGTGCCAGTAGCCAACACGTTCTCTCCTATAATTCACCCCTCCACTTT	.	.	TRBV19	TRBJ1-6
CATSTGTNVLTF	TGTGCCACCTCGACAGGGACCAACGTCCTGACTTTC	.	TRBD1	TRBV9	TRBJ2-6
CASSRGGLAGDRYEQYF	TGTGCCAGCAGCCGAGGTGGGCTAGCGGGGGACCGATACGAGCAGTACTTC	once	TRBD2	TRBV5-4	TRBJ2-7
CASSRRIGTAFNYGYTF	TGTGCCAGCAGCCGGAGAATAGGGACAGCCTTTAACTATGGCTACACCTTC	.	TRBD1	TRBV9	TRBJ1-2
CASSDFQGQPQHF	TGTGCCAGCAGCGACTTCCAAGGTCAGCCCCAGCATTTT	.	.	TRBV3-1/TRBV3-2	TRBJ1-5
CASRAGGPGQPQHF	TGTGCCAGCAGGGCGGGAGGGCCCGGTCAGCCCCAGCATTTT	.	.	TRBV6-5	TRBJ1-5
CATRATDTQYF	TGTGCCACCCGCGCCACAGATACGCAGTATTTT	.	.	TRBV12-3/TRBV12-4	TRBJ2-3
CASGAGLNTEAFF	TGTGCCAGTGGGGCGGGGTTGAACACTGAAGCTTTCTTT	few	.	TRBV19	TRBJ1-1
CASSPTGFVTGELFF	TGTGCCAGCAGTCCCACAGGGTTTGTCACCGGGGAGCTGTTTTTT	.	.	TRBV27	TRBJ2-2
CASSLGNRYSNQPQHF	TGTGCCAGCAGTTTAGGCAACAGATATAGCAATCAGCCCCAGCATTTT	.	.	TRBV28	TRBJ1-5
CASSNRGSGNTIYF	TGTGCCAGCAGTAACAGGGGCTCTGGAAACACCATATATTTT	.	TRBD1	TRBV28	TRBJ1-3
CASSVRGPQETQYF	TGTGCCAGCAGCGTTAGGGGGCCCCAAGAGACCCAGTACTTC	.	TRBD1	TRBV9	TRBJ2-5
CASSLSGSSEIGGEQFF	TGTGCCAGCAGCTTAAGTGGTTCTAGCGAGATTGGGGGTGAGCAGTTCTTC	.	.	TRBV7-3	TRBJ2-1
CATSRDRGEGIPEAFF	TGTGCCACCAGCAGAGATCGGGGGGAGGGGATCCCTGAAGCTTTCTTT	.	.	TRBV15	TRBJ1-1